These 25 T cell receptor beta chains were sequenced from one sample in a study of blood T cells in healthy people across ages. A J-beta primer mix and a sample-barcoded 5' primer were used in a second PCR of roughly 6 to 11 cycles. From the 5' RACE reads, TCRdb called clonotypes with MiXCR, one entry per CDR3 protein. The repertoire includes fewer than 900,000 distinct CDR3 sequences, 36% of them detected once, and 13% sits in the top ten. The source material was blood. These receptors were obtained from a man aged 18 to 30 in good health.

The chain links TRBV14 to TRBJ2-2; TRBD2 matches 10 bases. The CDR3 has 18 amino acids. J gave up 5 bases and V 1 base, and 10 bases lay outside the gene matches. Germline-derived CDR1 and CDR2 are SGHDN and FVKESK. The CDR3 sequence: CASSQAPSGGQRTGELFF. The CDR3, as DNA: TGTGCCAGCAGCCAAGCACCTAGCGGGGGCCAGCGGACCGGGGAGCTGTTTTTT. The full variable domain, in which reference TRBV14 and TRBJ2-2 provide the parts outside the CDR3, is EAGVTQFPSHSVIEKGQTVTLRCDPISGHDNLYWYRRVMGKEIKFLLHFVKESKQDESGMPNNRFLAERTGGTYSTLKVQPAELEDSGVYFCASSQAPSGGQRTGELFFGEGSRLTVL.

The V gene is TRBV6-5, the J gene TRBJ2-2; TRBD1 aligns across 7 bases. V was pared by 7 bases and J by 4 bases, with 3 bases of the junction left unmatched. Germline CDR1 and CDR2: MNHEY and SVGAGI. The CDR3 runs to 13 residues. DNA for the CDR3: TGTGCCAGCATCGACAGGGTCACCGGGGAGCTGTTTTTT. Translation gives CASIDRVTGELFF.

This clonotype appeared many times. CDR3 sequence (DNA): TGCGCCAGCAGCTTGGTTCGCGGCGGGGGGGCCTACAATGAGCAGTTCTTC. Its protein is CASSLVRGGGAYNEQFF. The genes are TRBV5-1 and TRBJ2-1, with 9 bases lining up with TRBD2. This CDR3 has 17 residues. V was clipped by 0 bases and J by 2 bases; unmatched bases: 6. Germline V gene sequence: CDR1 SGHRS, CDR2 YFSETQ.

V is TRBV12-3 or TRBV12-4 and J is TRBJ1-2; possible D gene TRBD1, 5 bases. The CDR3 spans 13 residues. Trimming removed 6 bases from V and 2 bases from J, with 10 bases in between. Here the CDR3 reads CASRGSGNYGYTF. CDR3 sequence (DNA): TGTGCCAGCAGAGGTTCAGGGAACTATGGCTACACCTTC.

A word on this clonotype: A much more abundant neighbour one base away suggests this may be a read error. The chain uses TRBV12-3 or TRBV12-4 and TRBJ2-1; 9 bases align to TRBD1. CDR3 length equals 14 residues. The V gene end was trimmed by 5 bases and the J gene end by 13 bases; junction bases not matched to a gene: 12. The CDR3 reads CASSPGQGYETQFF. The CDR3, as DNA: TGTGCCAGCAGTCCGGGACAGGGCTACGAGACCCAGTTCTTC.

The rearrangement uses TRBV7-3 and TRBJ2-5; a weak D match, TRBD2 (6 bases). CDR3 length: 15 residues. CDR1 SGHTA and CDR2 FQGTGA come from the germline V gene. V was cut by 5 bases and J by 2 bases, with 15 bases left in between. CDR3 residues: CASSLFLSGQETQYF. The CDR3 region has the DNA TGTGCCAGCAGCCTCTTTCTTAGCGGACAAGAGACCCAGTACTTC.

The V gene is TRBV4-3, the J gene TRBJ2-3, with 9 bases lining up with TRBD2. Germline V gene lookup returns CDR1 LGHNA and CDR2 YSLEER. The CDR3 sequence is 17 residues long. Germline trimming cut 0 bases from V and 0 bases from J; bases unmatched to any gene: 4. As DNA, the CDR3 is TGCGCCAGCAGCCAAGAGTGGGGACTAGCTAGCACAGATACGCAGTATTTT. It codes for CASSQEWGLASTDTQYF.

The chain recombines TRBV7-2 with TRBJ2-7; D may be TRBD2 (6 bases). V gave up 5 bases and J gave up 3 bases, with 17 bases separating them. CDR3 size: 15 residues. Looked up from germline, CDR1 is SGHTA and CDR2 is FQGNSA. This CDR3 is CASSPRAGRNYEQYF. The CDR3 DNA reads as TGTGCCAGCAGCCCCCGGGCGGGACGGAACTACGAGCAGTACTTC.

This clonotype was seen a handful of times. The V and J genes are TRBV29-1 and TRBJ2-7; 11 bases agree with TRBD1. CDR1 and CDR2 (germline): SQVTM, ANQGSEA. V dropped 7 bases and J dropped 4; count of bases not matched to a gene: 9. This CDR3 comprises 14 residues. This CDR3 reads CSACGTGGIYEQYF. The CDR3 nucleotides are TGCAGCGCCTGCGGGACAGGGGGTATTTACGAGCAGTACTTC.

Concerning this clonotype itself: This could be a read error, since a much larger clone is one nucleotide away. The chain is built from TRBV12-3 or TRBV12-4 and TRBJ2-1; D may be TRBD2 (6 bases). CDR3 length: 15 amino acids. The V end lost 11 bases, the J end lost 5 bases, and 22 bases lay between the germline ends. The CDR3: CACIPGTRGHNEQFF. In DNA, the CDR3 is TGTGCCTGCATTCCCGGGACTCGGGGCCACAATGAGCAGTTCTTC.

This clonotype was observed a few times. Being one base from a much bigger clone, this may be a read error. The chain is built from TRBV12-3 or TRBV12-4 and TRBJ1-2; 7 bases match TRBD1. The length of the CDR3 is 14 residues. After removal of 7 bases from V and 2 bases from J, the junction contained 7 bases not matched to a gene. Here the CDR3 reads CASTRRGFNYGYTF. Written as DNA, the CDR3 is TGTGCCAGCACCCGCAGGGGGTTCAACTATGGCTACACCTTC.

This clonotype was seen ten or more times. V and J are TRBV20-1 and TRBJ2-7; D is possibly TRBD1 (6 bases). CDR1 is DFQATT, CDR2 SNEGSKA, per germline (reference sequence). Trimming pared 0 bases from V and 2 bases from J, leaving 8 bases between. The length of the CDR3 is 13 residues. As DNA, the CDR3 is TGCAGTGCTAGAGAGAACAGGGCCTACGAGCAGTACTTC. Translation: CSARENRAYEQYF.

This clonotype was seen a few times. The gene calls are TRBV5-5 and TRBJ2-1; D not resolved. Looked up from germline, CDR1 is SGHKS and CDR2 is YYEKEE (reference sequence). V gave up 0 bases and J gave up 10 bases, with 17 bases separating them. The CDR3 is made up of 15 amino acids. The CDR3 here is CASSLVLVTMTEQFF. The DNA of the CDR3 is TGTGCCAGCAGCTTGGTATTGGTCACGATGACAGAGCAGTTCTTC.

CDR3 coding DNA: TGTGCCATCAGTGAGTCGAGGCGGGACACCTATGGCTACACCTTC. Protein product: CAISESRRDTYGYTF. The V and J genes are TRBV10-3 and TRBJ1-2; a weak D match, TRBD1 (6 bases). The germline CDR1 and CDR2 sequences are ENHRY and SYGVKD. This CDR3 is built from 15 residues. V lost 0 bases, J lost 4 bases, and 12 bases lay in between.

This clonotype appeared a few times. The chain links TRBV20-1 to TRBJ2-4; possibly TRBD1 for D (5 bases). Per germline, CDR1 DFQATT and CDR2 SNEGSKA (reference sequence). This CDR3 contains 16 residues. V lost 0 bases to trimming and J lost 3 bases, with 15 bases between them. In DNA, the CDR3 is TGCAGTGCTAGAGAGGTCCAGGGAAGGTTCAAAAACATTCAGTACTTC. The encoded protein is CSAREVQGRFKNIQYF.

The chain employs TRBV9 and TRBJ2-1, with a possible D match to TRBD1 (6 bases). Germline assignment: CDR1 SGDLS and CDR2 YYNGEE. The V end was cut by 0 bases, the J end by 11 bases, with 12 bases between. There are 13 residues in the CDR3. For the CDR3, the DNA is TGTGCCAGCAGCGTAGGGACAGAGGGTAAGCAGTTCTTC. Amino acid sequence: CASSVGTEGKQFF. The full variable domain, in which reference TRBV9 and TRBJ2-1 provide the parts outside the CDR3, is DSGVTQTPKHLITATGQRVTLRCSPRSGDLSVYWYQQSLDQGLQFLIQYYNGEERAKGNILERFSAQQFPDLHSELNLSSLELGDSALYFCASSVGTEGKQFFGPGTRLTVL.

This clonotype was observed a handful of times. The CDR3 nucleotides are TGTGCCAGCAGCCCGGTAAAGTCTAACTATGGCTACACCTTC. Translation gives CASSPVKSNYGYTF. The rearrangement joins TRBV14 to TRBJ1-2, with D unresolved. The CDR3 has 14 amino acids. CDR1 and CDR2 (germline): SGHDN, FVKESK. V was pared by 4 bases and J by 0 bases, with 9 bases between.

Turning to this clonotype: A much larger clone is a single base away; this may be a read error. The gene calls are TRBV4-3 and TRBJ2-5; TRBD2 aligns across 9 bases. V gave up 0 bases and J gave up 2 bases; unmatched junction bases: 1. Germline assignment: CDR1 LGHNA and CDR2 YSLEER. The CDR3 runs to 15 residues. The CDR3 DNA sequence: TGCGCCAGCAGCCAAGATCTAGCGGGGCAAGAGACCCAGTACTTC. This translates into CASSQDLAGQETQYF.

This clonotype occurred a few times. The rearrangement joins TRBV12-3 or TRBV12-4 to TRBJ1-6, with D possibly TRBD1 on 6 matching bases. Trimming cost V 6 bases and J 5 bases, with 14 bases left between them. The CDR3 spans 15 residues. The CDR3 loop reads CASRGLGQNNSPLHF. In DNA form, the CDR3 reads TGTGCCAGCAGGGGCCTAGGACAGAATAATTCACCCCTCCACTTT.

The table lists this clonotype with a few counts. The genes are TRBV3-1 and TRBJ1-5, with D hard to call. CDR3 length equals 13 residues. The germline gives CDR1 LGHDT, CDR2 YNNKEL (reference sequence). V dropped 3 bases and J dropped 4 bases, with 7 bases sitting between them. CDR3 DNA: TGTGCCAGCAGCCAGTACTTAAATCAGCCCCAGCATTTT. Translated, it gives CASSQYLNQPQHF.

The sample holds a few counts of this clonotype. This chain uses TRBV6-5 with TRBJ2-7, with 8 nucleotides matching TRBD1. The CDR3 loop spans 15 amino acids. Unmatched junction bases numbered 5, after V lost 2 bases and J lost 2 bases. Looked up from germline, CDR1 is MNHEY and CDR2 is SVGAGI. CDR3 sequence: CASSYGTGRTYEQYF. The CDR3 nucleotides are TGTGCCAGCAGTTACGGGACAGGCCGTACCTACGAGCAGTACTTC.

V is TRBV29-1 and J is TRBJ2-7, with D perhaps matching TRBD2 (6 bases). Germline-derived CDR1 and CDR2 are SQVTM and ANQGSEA. Deletions cut 4 bases from V and 4 bases from J, with 17 bases between. This CDR3 contains 14 residues. The CDR3 region is CSVGGEERGYEQYF. CDR3 nucleotides: TGCAGCGTTGGCGGGGAGGAAAGGGGTTACGAGCAGTACTTC.

This clonotype has just a few counts. The chain uses TRBV5-1 and TRBJ1-2; weak D call: TRBD1 (5 bases). The germline gives CDR1 SGHRS, CDR2 YFSETQ. The CDR3 length is 14 residues. The ends were cut back, 0 bases at V and 4 bases at J, with 10 bases in the middle. CDR3 residues: CASSLDRGSYGYTF. The CDR3 DNA is TGCGCCAGCAGCTTGGACCGGGGCAGCTATGGCTACACCTTC.

This clonotype was detected only a few times. The V gene is TRBV6-6, the J gene TRBJ1-5; tentative D call: TRBD1 (6 bases). This CDR3 is 15 amino acids long. V was trimmed by 4 bases and J by 2 bases, leaving 12 bases between them. Germline V gives CDR1 MNHNY, CDR2 SVGAGI (reference sequence). This chain's CDR3 is CASSFLSGGNQPQHF. The CDR3 DNA sequence: TGTGCCAGCAGTTTTCTCTCAGGGGGCAATCAGCCCCAGCATTTT.

There are a few counts of this clonotype. The chain employs TRBV6-6 and TRBJ2-3; 10 bases are a match to TRBD1. CDR1 is MNHNY and CDR2 is SVGAGI in the germline V gene (reference sequence). The CDR3 totals 15 residues. Unmatched junction bases numbered 4, after V lost 6 bases and J lost 1 base. The CDR3 bases are TGTGCCAGCAGGGACGGACAGGGGGGCACAGATACGCAGTATTTT. It yields the protein CASRDGQGGTDTQYF.